This T cell receptor beta chain was identified during a study of cytomegalovirus exposure and HLA in healthy donors. Study summary: The same platform was used for the roughly 120 validation repertoires as for the approximately 730 first-cohort repertoires, as reported in a later analysis. Study-wide results and limits: The dataset shows that most TCR sequences were rare, while some public TCRs occurred in many donors.

V shed 6 bases and J shed 2 bases, with 14 bases lying between them. This CDR3 spans 15 amino acids. Germline V gene lookup returns CDR1 MDHEN and CDR2 SYDVKM. TCRdb's copy holds only in-frame clones and misses some; the assay was immunoSEQ multiplex PCR. The table lists more than 45,000 clones, roughly 89% of them singletons. To note about this clone: Antigen: not known.

Input material: PBMCs. The V call is TRBV28, the J call TRBJ1-3; D possibly corresponds to TRBD1 (5 bases). The TCR comes from a young woman in good health and CMV-seronegative. The chain's CDR3 is CASSLLQGAGNTIYF. The CDR3 nucleotides read TGTGCCAGCAGCCTCCTTCAGGGCGCTGGAAACACCATATATTTT.